The 10 T cell receptor beta chains below all came from one sample that was sequenced in a study of OX40 agonist ivuxolimab in advanced cancers. The method was immunoSEQ multiplex PCR; TCRdb's version includes in-frame clones alone and lacks a portion of them. In the table there are about 39,000 clones, roughly 90% of which are singletons. The specimen comprised CD4+ or CD8+ T cells sorted from blood, sampled in a trial of the OX40 agonist ivuxolimab. Receptors originate from an adult with an advanced solid tumor such as melanoma, head and neck, liver or kidney cancer.

The V and J genes are TRBV18 and TRBJ2-7, with D perhaps TRBD2 (7 bases). Per germline, CDR1 KGHSH and CDR2 LQKENI. The CDR3 is 16 residues long. V was pared by 4 bases and J by 3 bases, with 19 bases between. CDR3 amino acids: CASSQGGGALSYEQYF. The CDR3 DNA reads TGTGCCAGCTCACAGGGGGGGGGAGCCCTGAGCTACGAGCAGTACTTC.

The V call is TRBV28, the J call TRBJ2-2, with 7 nucleotides matching TRBD1. The CDR3 has 15 amino acids. Germline lookup yields CDR1 MDHEN and CDR2 SYDVKM. The trim removed 5 bases at V and 7 bases at J, leaving 10 bases unmatched. CDR3 amino acids: CASSPRTGTVGELFF. DNA for the CDR3: TGTGCCAGCAGTCCGAGGACCGGGACAGTCGGGGAGCTGTTTTTT.

The CDR3 coding sequence is TGTGCCAGCAGCGTCACTAGCGGGAGGGCCGATGAGCAGTTCTTC. The encoded protein is CASSVTSGRADEQFF. V and J are TRBV9 and TRBJ2-1, with 13 bases lining up with TRBD2. This CDR3 contains 15 residues. Per germline, CDR1 SGDLS and CDR2 YYNGEE. V shed 2 bases and J 8 bases; nucleotides not matched to a gene: 4.

The chain couples TRBV19 to TRBJ2-7; D is perhaps TRBD1 (5 bases). Germline V lookup: CDR1 LNHDA, CDR2 SQIVND (reference sequence). The CDR3 extends over 10 amino acids. The V end lost 11 bases, the J end lost 3 bases, and 8 bases lay between the germline ends. The CDR3 coding sequence is TGTGCCTGTGACAGCTACGAGCAGTACTTC. Translating it yields CACDSYEQYF.

This rearrangement joins TRBV15 to TRBJ2-1, with D unclear. The CDR3 has 13 amino acids. Trimming shortened V by 4 bases and J by 6 bases, and 10 bases separated the two germline ends. Per germline, CDR1 LNHNV and CDR2 YYDKDF (reference sequence). The CDR3 reads CATSILLGNEQFF. The CDR3 DNA reads as TGTGCCACCAGCATACTTCTTGGCAATGAGCAGTTCTTC. The whole variable domain, filled in from reference TRBV15 and TRBJ2-1, reads DAMVIQNPRYQVTQFGKPVTLSCSQTLNHNVMYWYQQKSSQAPKLLFHYYDKDFNNEADTPDNFQSRRPNTSFCFLDIRSPGLGDTAMYLCATSILLGNEQFFGPGTRLTVL.

As to this clone: The CDR3 carries no conserved terminal phenylalanine or tryptophan, so it likely arises from a read error. The V and J genes are TRBV28 and TRBJ2-7, with 7 bases aligning to TRBD2. Germline lookup yields CDR1 MDHEN and CDR2 SYDVKM. The CDR3 extends over 16 amino acids. The V and J ends lost 5 bases and 0 bases, in that order; junction bases with no gene match: 10. CDR3 loop: CASSPLTSGNSYEQYL. The DNA of the CDR3 is TGTGCCAGCAGTCCACTAACGAGCGGGAACTCCTACGAGCAGTACCTC.

J is TRBJ2-7 and V is TRBV7-9, with TRBD1 matching over 7 bases. Germline trimming cut 5 bases from V and 3 bases from J; bases unmatched to any gene: 10. The CDR3 contains 15 residues. Germline-derived CDR1 and CDR2 are SEHNR and FQNEAQ (reference sequence). CDR3 nucleotide sequence: TGTGCCAGCAGCCCCCCCGGGACAGCTCTCTACGAGCAGTACTTC. Translating gives CASSPPGTALYEQYF. The variable domain in full, completed from reference TRBV7-9 and TRBJ2-7, reads DTGVSQNPRHKITKRGQNVTFRCDPISEHNRLYWYRQTLGQGPEFLTYFQNEAQLEKSRLLSDRFSAERPKGSFSTLEIQRTEQGDSAMYLCASSPPGTALYEQYFGPGTRLTVT.

The V gene is TRBV2, the J gene TRBJ2-1; 10 positions agree with TRBD2. The V and J ends lost 6 bases and 3 bases, in that order; junction bases with no gene match: 5. Germline CDR1 SNHLY, CDR2 FYNNEI. CDR3 size: 15 residues. CDR3 residues: CASSGLAEVYNEQFF. The CDR3 bases are TGTGCCAGCAGCGGACTAGCGGAAGTCTACAATGAGCAGTTCTTC.

This clone was seen once. V and J are TRBV28 and TRBJ2-5; D unclear. The germline gives CDR1 MDHEN, CDR2 SYDVKM. Trimming removed 4 bases from V and 2 bases from J, with 11 bases in between. The CDR3 loop spans 14 amino acids. The CDR3 here is CASSSLIGQETQYF. The CDR3 DNA reads as TGTGCCAGCAGTTCGCTCATTGGGCAAGAGACCCAGTACTTC.

The chain joins TRBV7-2 to TRBJ2-3, with TRBD2 matching 16 bases. V shed 2 bases, J shed 2 bases, and the junction held 4 bases outside the gene matches. The CDR3 extends over 18 amino acids. CDR1 and CDR2 (germline): SGHTA, FQGNSA. The CDR3: CASSLFGTSGRATDTQYF. CDR3 DNA sequence: TGTGCCAGCAGCTTATTCGGGACTAGCGGGAGGGCCACAGATACGCAGTATTTT.